The next 21 T cell receptor beta chains were all read from a single sample in a study of blood T cells in healthy people across ages. Combining a sample-barcoded 5' primer with a J-beta primer mix, a second PCR ran for roughly 7 to 12 cycles. TCRdb called the 5' RACE reads again in MiXCR, with one record for every CDR3 protein. The data hold hundreds of thousands of distinct CDR3 sequences, with around 26% observed a single time. The sequenced sample was blood. Every receptor here comes from an elderly woman in good health.

At least ten counts were recorded for this clonotype. CDR3 residues: CASSYRDGTEQFF. The DNA for the CDR3 is TGTGCCAGCAGTTACAGGGATGGCACTGAGCAGTTCTTC. The chain is built from TRBV6-2 or TRBV6-3 and TRBJ2-1; D is unclear. Germline V CDR1 and CDR2: MNHEY, SVGEGT. V gave up 2 bases and J gave up 9 bases, with 11 bases separating them. CDR3 size: 13 residues.

This clonotype appeared many times. The V gene is TRBV10-3, the J gene TRBJ2-5; maybe TRBD2 (5 bases). This CDR3 is built from 14 residues. Between the trimmed V and J ends, which lost 0 bases and 4 bases, there was a span of 9 bases. Per germline, CDR1 ENHRY and CDR2 SYGVKD. The CDR3 is CAISESTLAETQYF. The DNA of the CDR3 is TGTGCCATCAGTGAGTCTACGCTAGCAGAGACCCAGTACTTC.

This clonotype was observed at least ten times. The chain employs TRBV20-1 and TRBJ2-3, with D perhaps TRBD2 (6 bases). Germline V gene lookup returns CDR1 DFQATT and CDR2 SNEGSKA (reference sequence). V was cut by 6 bases and J by 0 bases, with 19 bases left in between. The CDR3 runs 16 residues. The DNA for the CDR3 is TGCAGTGCGACTCGGGACTCATTCCCTAGCACAGATACGCAGTATTTT. It yields the protein CSATRDSFPSTDTQYF.

The chain is built from TRBV11-2 and TRBJ2-3, with unresolved D. The V end lost 0 bases, the J end lost 14 bases, and 9 bases lay between the germline ends. Germline-derived CDR1 and CDR2 are SGHAT and FQNNGV. This CDR3 contains 11 residues. The CDR3 DNA sequence: TGTGCCAGCAGCTTAGAAGGAGCGCGGTATTTT. It translates to CASSLEGARYF.

The chain is built from TRBV27 and TRBJ2-5; a weak D match, TRBD2 (6 bases). Near its end, the DNA agrees better with TRBJ2-7, so the J call may be wrong. The CDR3 has 19 amino acids. Germline values: CDR1 MNHEY, CDR2 SMNVEV (reference sequence). In nucleotides, the CDR3 is TGTGCCAGCAGTTCAATCCACCGGGAGCGGCCGTGGAGGACCTACGAGCAGTACTTC. The encoded protein is CASSSIHRERPWRTYEQYF.

This clonotype has only a few counts. The V gene is TRBV28, the J gene TRBJ1-2; D unclear. CDR3 length: 12 amino acids. Trimming removed 2 bases at V and 4 bases at J, with 5 bases between. Germline V gives CDR1 MDHEN, CDR2 SYDVKM. CDR3 protein: CASSLPPYGYTF. CDR3 bases: TGTGCCAGCAGTTTACCCCCCTATGGCTACACCTTC.

In its sample, this clonotype was seen a few times. V gene TRBV27 combines with J gene TRBJ1-2, with 9 bases aligning to TRBD1. V lost 5 bases to trimming and J lost 8 bases; unmatched junction nucleotides: 15. The CDR3 is made up of 16 amino acids. The V gene's germline CDR1 is MNHEY and CDR2 SMNVEV (reference sequence). CDR3 residues: CASSPLPGQGIRGYTF. CDR3 DNA sequence: TGTGCCAGCAGTCCTCTTCCCGGACAGGGGATAAGAGGCTACACCTTC.

This clonotype appeared many times. V usage is TRBV21-1 and J usage is TRBJ2-3. TRBV21-1 corresponds to a pseudogene. The CDR3 consists of 13 residues. The CDR3 DNA reads TGTGCCAGCAGCAGTAGCTGGGCAGATACGCAGTATTTT. Its protein is CASSSSWADTQYF.

This clonotype was found a few times. This rearrangement joins TRBV3-1 to TRBJ2-2, with no clear D. The germline V gene encodes CDR1 LGHDT and CDR2 YNNKEL (reference sequence). The V end lost 4 bases, the J end lost 2 bases, and 17 bases lay between the germline ends. This CDR3 has 17 amino acids. Here the CDR3 reads CASSLGFWSENTGELFF. The CDR3 coding sequence is TGTGCCAGCAGCCTCGGGTTTTGGAGTGAAAACACCGGGGAGCTGTTTTTT.

The rearrangement links TRBV6-2 or TRBV6-3 to TRBJ1-1; the match to TRBD1 covers 9 bases. The CDR3 runs to 16 residues. Germline assignment: CDR1 MNHEY and CDR2 SVGEGT. V was pared by 5 bases and J by 1 base, with 8 bases of the junction left unmatched. For the CDR3, the DNA is TGTGCCAGCAGTCCACCCGGACAGGGGTGGAACACTGAAGCTTTCTTT. This translates into CASSPPGQGWNTEAFF.

This clonotype was found a few times. This rearrangement joins TRBV3-1 to TRBJ1-6, with 10 bases matching TRBD1. V lost 5 bases, J lost 6 bases, and 4 bases stayed unmatched. CDR3 size: 15 residues. Looked up from germline, CDR1 is LGHDT and CDR2 is YNNKEL (reference sequence). CDR3 in DNA: TGTGCCAGCAGCACGACAGGGGGCGGTAATTCACCCCTCCACTTT. It codes for CASSTTGGGNSPLHF.

This chain links TRBV3-1 with TRBJ1-1; 10 bases match TRBD1. V shed 4 bases, J shed 6 bases, and the junction held 2 bases outside the gene matches. The CDR3 covers 13 residues. CDR1 is LGHDT and CDR2 is YNNKEL in the germline V gene (reference sequence). CDR3 amino acids: CASSRGTGAEAFF. DNA for the CDR3: TGTGCCAGCAGCCGCGGGACAGGGGCTGAAGCTTTCTTT.

The chain employs TRBV10-3 and TRBJ2-3, with D perhaps assigned TRBD1 or TRBD2 (5 bases each). V was clipped by 0 bases and J by 0 bases, with 13 bases between them. Germline loops: CDR1 ENHRY, CDR2 SYGVKD. This CDR3 comprises 17 residues. The CDR3 sequence: CAISESQGATSTDTQYF. CDR3 DNA: TGTGCCATCAGTGAGTCGCAGGGAGCTACTAGCACAGATACGCAGTATTTT.

This clonotype was seen many times. The chain's CDR3 is CASSSKPGQGTFTDTQYF. The CDR3 DNA follows: TGTGCCAGCAGTTCCAAACCGGGACAGGGGACTTTCACAGATACGCAGTATTTT. The chain employs TRBV6-5 and TRBJ2-3, with 10 bases that match TRBD1. This CDR3 comprises 18 residues. In germline, CDR1 is MNHEY, CDR2 SVGAGI. Losses at the gene ends were 4 bases for V and 2 bases for J; bases not matched to a gene: 12.

This clonotype was seen many times. V gene TRBV29-1 combines with J gene TRBJ2-5; D call uncertain. Trimming pared 5 bases from V and 5 bases from J, leaving 15 bases between. The CDR3 sequence is 13 residues long. The germline CDR1 and CDR2 sequences are SQVTM and ANQGSEA. The CDR3 reads CSVLREHRETQYF. Here the CDR3 DNA reads TGCAGCGTTTTAAGGGAACACCGCGAGACCCAGTACTTC.

Comment on this clonotype: With a much larger clone just one base away, this may be a read error. The chain links TRBV6-2 or TRBV6-3 to TRBJ1-2; 8 positions agree with TRBD1. CDR1 is MNHEY, CDR2 SVGEGT, per germline. J lost 2 bases, V lost 6 bases, and 2 bases had no gene match. The CDR3 runs to 13 residues. DNA for the CDR3: TGTGCCAGCAGGGGACAGGAAAACTATGGCTACACCTTC. It specifies CASRGQENYGYTF.

This clonotype was counted a few times. The J gene is TRBJ1-5, the V gene TRBV6-2 or TRBV6-3, with D uncertain. V dropped 6 bases and J dropped 5 bases, with 11 bases sitting between them. Looked up from germline, CDR1 is MNHEY and CDR2 is SVGEGT. CDR3 size: 13 residues. The CDR3 DNA follows: TGTGCCAGCAGGCCCGGGGTCGATCAGCCCCAGCATTTT. It yields the protein CASRPGVDQPQHF.

This clonotype was observed at least ten times. This sequence joins TRBV7-2 and TRBJ2-7; weak D call: TRBD1 (5 bases). The CDR3 has 12 amino acids. Trimming cost V 2 bases and J 6 bases, with 8 bases left between them. CDR1 and CDR2 from the germline V gene are SGHTA and FQGNSA. The CDR3 region is CASSLQGAEQYF. CDR3 bases: TGTGCCAGCAGCTTACAGGGTGCCGAGCAGTACTTC.

This clonotype was detected a few times. A much larger clone lies a single base off, so this may be a read error. The chain has TRBV4-3 and TRBJ2-3; 12 bases fit TRBD2. Per germline, CDR1 LGHNA and CDR2 YSLEER. The CDR3 totals 17 residues. V gave up 1 base and J gave up 4 bases; unmatched junction bases: 6. CDR3: CASSQGLAGGSADTQYF. As DNA, the CDR3 is TGCGCCAGCAGCCAAGGCCTAGCGGGGGGGAGCGCAGATACGCAGTATTTT.

On this clonotype: A single base separates this from a much larger clone, so it may be a read error. The chain carries TRBV7-2 and TRBJ2-5; D gene ambiguous. Between the trimmed V and J ends, which lost 4 bases and 2 bases, there was a span of 11 bases. This CDR3 spans 14 amino acids. From germline, CDR1 is SGHTA and CDR2 FQGNSA. As DNA, the CDR3 is TGTGCCAGCAGCTGTCGGTCAGGACAAGAGACCCAGTACTTC. Its protein product is CASSCRSGQETQYF.

This clonotype was seen just once. This rearrangement joins TRBV13 to TRBJ2-1; TRBD2 might be the D (5 bases). Trimming took 0 bases from V and 10 from J, leaving 7 bases between them. The CDR3 spans 12 residues. Germline-derived CDR1 and CDR2 are PRHDT and FYEKMQ (reference sequence). CDR3 sequence: CASSLGTKEQFF. The DNA of the CDR3 is TGTGCCAGCAGCTTAGGGACTAAGGAGCAGTTCTTC.